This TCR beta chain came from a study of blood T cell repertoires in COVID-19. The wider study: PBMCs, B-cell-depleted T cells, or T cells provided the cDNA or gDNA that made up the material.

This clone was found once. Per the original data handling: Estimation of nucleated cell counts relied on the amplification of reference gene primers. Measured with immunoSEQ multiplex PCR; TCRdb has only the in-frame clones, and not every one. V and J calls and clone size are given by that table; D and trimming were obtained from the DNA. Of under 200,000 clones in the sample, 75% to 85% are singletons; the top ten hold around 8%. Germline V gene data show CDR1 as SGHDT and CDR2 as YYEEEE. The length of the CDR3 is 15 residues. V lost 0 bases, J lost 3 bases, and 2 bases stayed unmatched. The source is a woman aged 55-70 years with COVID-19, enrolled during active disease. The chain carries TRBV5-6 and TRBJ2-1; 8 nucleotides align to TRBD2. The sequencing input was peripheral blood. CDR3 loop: CASSLGTSGYNEQFF. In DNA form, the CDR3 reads TGTGCCAGCAGCTTGGGTACTAGCGGCTACAATGAGCAGTTCTTC.